This TCR beta chain was profiled in a study of Ad26.COV2.S vaccination and SARS-CoV-2 variants. General study findings and limits: Vaccinees displayed broader spike-specific TCR repertoires than placebo recipients. TCR breadth and depth estimates may have understated total T cell responses.

Unmatched junction bases numbered 7, after V lost 6 bases and J lost 3 bases. Looked up from germline, CDR1 is SGHRS and CDR2 is YFSETQ. The CDR3 extends over 15 amino acids. Noted treatment: about 20 received Ad26.COV2.S at low or high dose, single or two shots; about 5 received placebo; per-sample allocation not given. Sampling took place 63 days after the first vaccine or placebo injection. The donor's status was that of an adult aged 18-55 years in Boston. Immunization relied on an Ad26 vector, which expressed Wuhan-strain SARS-CoV-2 spike. Note on this clone: The antigen is unknown.

Sequencing was performed with immunoSEQ multiplex PCR; in TCRdb, only in-frame clones are kept and a portion is missing. The repertoire holds approximately 340,000 clones, with more than 75% as singletons. This sequence joins TRBV5-1 and TRBJ2-3, with 10 positions matching TRBD2. The source material was peripheral blood, sampled in a trial of Ad26.COV2.S vaccine versus placebo. This TCR was sampled from a person aged 18-60 years who received the Ad26.COV2.S COVID-19 vaccine or a placebo. CDR3 residues: CASIRSGGATDTQYF. The DNA for the CDR3 is TGCGCCAGCATCAGAAGCGGGGGGGCAACAGATACGCAGTATTTT.